The 20 T cell receptor beta chains in this list originate from one sample, sequenced in a study of stem cell transplantation in POMP-related autoinflammatory disease. Using immunoSEQ multiplex PCR, the repertoire was profiled, and TCRdb retains in-frame clones only, with some absent. This sample has some 68,000 clones, with roughly 88% found just once. The sample consisted of CD4+ T cells from PBMCs, taken after stem cell transplantation. These receptors came from a human patient with POMP-related autoinflammation and immune dysregulation (PRAID). Some T cells may be transferred from the graft donor.

The chain uses TRBV29-1 and TRBJ2-2; D gene ambiguous. CDR1 is SQVTM and CDR2 is ANQGSEA in the germline V gene. The CDR3 is 13 residues long. The germline V and J ends were trimmed by 2 bases and 3 bases, with 7 bases remaining between them. This CDR3 is CSVEQTHTGELFF. CDR3 coding DNA: TGCAGCGTTGAACAGACCCACACCGGGGAGCTGTTTTTT.

This clone showed up just once. This chain links TRBV6-4 with TRBJ1-1, with D uncertain. Per germline, CDR1 MRHNA and CDR2 SNTAGT. This CDR3 is 13 amino acids long. V lost 5 bases, J lost 1 base, and 8 bases lay in between. Written as DNA, the CDR3 is TGTGCCAGCAGTTTTGACGGGAACACTGAAGCTTTCTTT. Translation: CASSFDGNTEAFF.

This chain links TRBV6-6 with TRBJ2-7, with 7 positions matching TRBD1. CDR1 is MNHNY, CDR2 SVGAGI, per germline (reference sequence). The CDR3 extends over 15 amino acids. The trim removed 2 bases at V and 3 bases at J, leaving 7 bases unmatched. For the CDR3, the DNA is TGTGCCAGCAGTTACGGATTGGACAGGTTCTACGAGCAGTACGTC. Translated: CASSYGLDRFYEQYV.

This clone was counted a single time. The CDR3 bases are TGTGCCATCAGCCAAGGGGGGGAGACCCAGTACTTC. The encoded protein is CAISQGGETQYF. The V gene is TRBV10-3, the J gene TRBJ2-5; D could derive from TRBD1 or TRBD2 (6 bases each). The CDR3 sequence is 12 residues long. V gave up 6 bases and J gave up 5 bases, with 10 bases separating them. The germline V gene has CDR1 ENHRY and CDR2 SYGVKD.

The V call is TRBV19, the J call TRBJ1-6, with a weak D call TRBD1 (5 bases). Germline V gives CDR1 LNHDA, CDR2 SQIVND (reference sequence). The CDR3 is 12 amino acids. V was clipped by 7 bases and J by 9 bases, with 10 bases between them. CDR3: CASMGRGSPLHF. DNA of the CDR3: TGTGCCAGTATGGGGCGGGGTTCACCCCTCCACTTT. Full variable domain (missing parts from reference TRBV19 and TRBJ1-6): DGGITQSPKYLFRKEGQNVTLSCEQNLNHDAMYWYRQDPGQGLRLIYYSQIVNDFQKGDIAEGYSVSREKKESFPLTVTSAQKNPTAFYLCASMGRGSPLHFGNGTRLTVT.

The V gene is TRBV5-1, the J gene TRBJ1-1; TRBD1 matches 9 bases. Germline V gene lookup returns CDR1 SGHRS and CDR2 YFSETQ. The CDR3 sequence is 14 residues long. With V trimmed by 7 bases and J by 5 bases, 9 bases remained unmatched. For the CDR3, the DNA is TGCGCCAGCCAGGCGGGACAGGGAAAAACTGAAGCTTTCTTT. Translation gives CASQAGQGKTEAFF.

The V gene is TRBV18, the J gene TRBJ2-1; D not certain. CDR1 KGHSH and CDR2 LQKENI come from the germline V gene. With 0 bases removed from V and 8 bases from J, the gap between germline ends came to 8 bases. The CDR3 runs 13 residues. In DNA, the CDR3 is TGTGCCAGCTCACCACCTGTCTTAGATGAGCAGTTCTTC. Translation gives CASSPPVLDEQFF. Drawing the rest from reference TRBV18 and TRBJ2-1, the complete variable domain is NAGVMQNPRHLVRRRGQEARLRCSPMKGHSHVYWYRQLPEEGLKFMVYLQKENIIDESGMPKERFSAEFPKEGPSILRIQQVVRGDSAAYFCASSPPVLDEQFFGPGTRLTVL.

This sequence joins TRBV6-5 and TRBJ2-1; TRBD1 aligns across 9 bases. This CDR3 region has 15 residues. Trimming at V came to 5 bases and at J to 7 bases, leaving 9 bases not matched to a gene. Germline CDR1 and CDR2: MNHEY and SVGAGI. CDR3 sequence reads: CASSQPGQGGNEQFF. CDR3 coding DNA: TGTGCCAGCAGTCAACCGGGACAGGGAGGGAATGAGCAGTTCTTC.

The chain combines TRBV27 with TRBJ1-6, with a possible D match to TRBD1 (6 bases). Trimming took off 0 bases at V and 4 bases at J, with 13 bases between the two ends. The V gene's germline CDR1 is MNHEY and CDR2 SMNVEV (reference sequence). The CDR3 totals 17 residues. DNA for the CDR3: TGTGCCAGCAGTTTATCCTCCTTCGGGACATATAATTCACCCCTCCACTTT. It encodes CASSLSSFGTYNSPLHF.

The V call is TRBV14, the J call TRBJ2-2; D ambiguous. The length of the CDR3 is 13 residues. Trimming took off 0 bases at V and 8 bases at J, with 7 bases between the two ends. CDR1 and CDR2 from the germline V gene are SGHDN and FVKESK. Here the CDR3 reads CASSQENEGELFF. The CDR3 DNA reads TGTGCCAGCAGCCAAGAAAATGAAGGGGAGCTGTTTTTT. The full variable domain, its missing parts supplied by reference TRBV14 and TRBJ2-2, is EAGVTQFPSHSVIEKGQTVTLRCDPISGHDNLYWYRRVMGKEIKFLLHFVKESKQDESGMPNNRFLAERTGGTYSTLKVQPAELEDSGVYFCASSQENEGELFFGEGSRLTVL.

This chain uses TRBV18 with TRBJ2-2; D unclear. V lost 1 base to trimming and J lost 1 base, with 10 bases between them. Germline values: CDR1 KGHSH, CDR2 LQKENI. There are 16 residues in the CDR3. The CDR3 nucleotides are TGTGCCAGCTCACCACAGGCAAATAGGAACACCGGGGAGCTGTTTTTT. As protein: CASSPQANRNTGELFF.

The CDR3 bases are TGCGCCAGCAGCACTGGACAGAGTCCCCCGGTCTACGAGCAGTACTTC. Amino acids: CASSTGQSPPVYEQYF. The rearrangement uses TRBV5-1 and TRBJ2-7, with D possibly being TRBD1 (6 bases). V was cut by 4 bases and J by 3 bases, with 20 bases left in between. The CDR3 consists of 16 residues. Germline values: CDR1 SGHRS, CDR2 YFSETQ.

The chain links TRBV7-8 to TRBJ2-1; no clear D. Trimming removed 5 bases from V and 10 bases from J, with 18 bases in between. Germline CDR1 and CDR2: SGHVS and FQNEAQ. The CDR3 has 14 amino acids. CDR3 nucleotide sequence: TGTGCCAGCAGCCGAGAAGGTGCTATAGGGGAGCAGTTCTTC. This codes for CASSREGAIGEQFF. Looking up the rest from reference TRBV7-8 and TRBJ2-1 gives the full variable domain: GAGVSQSPRYKVAKRGQDVALRCDPISGHVSLFWYQQALGQGPEFLTYFQNEAQLDKSGLPSDRFFAERPEGSVSTLKIQRTQQEDSAVYLCASSREGAIGEQFFGPGTRLTVL.

The CDR3 spells CASSQGRLAGGSTDTQYF. The CDR3 coding sequence is TGCGCCAGCAGCCAAGGGAGACTAGCGGGAGGGAGCACAGATACGCAGTATTTT. V gene TRBV4-1 combines with J gene TRBJ2-3; 14 bases fit TRBD2. Germline loops: CDR1 MGHRA, CDR2 YSYEKL. The CDR3 has 18 residues. V lost 1 base and J lost 0; bases outside the gene matches: 3.

V and J are TRBV30 and TRBJ1-6; D is undetermined. Per the germline V gene, CDR1 is GTSNPN and CDR2 is SVGIG (reference sequence). Trimming left V 2 bases short and J 3 bases short, with 8 bases between. This CDR3 is 14 amino acids long. The CDR3 loop is CAWSPGYYNSPLHF. In DNA form, the CDR3 reads TGTGCCTGGAGTCCCGGGTACTATAATTCACCCCTCCACTTT. Variable domain in full (rest from reference TRBV30 and TRBJ1-6): SQTIHQWPATLVQPVGSPLSLECTVEGTSNPNLYWYRQAAGRGLQLLFYSVGIGQISSEVPQNLSASRPQDRQFILSSKKLLLSDSGFYLCAWSPGYYNSPLHFGNGTRLTVT.

The chain joins TRBV2 to TRBJ1-5; D call uncertain. Trimming stripped 5 bases from V and 4 bases from J, with 18 bases between. The germline gives CDR1 SNHLY, CDR2 FYNNEI. This CDR3 has 16 residues. The CDR3 is CASSQVSGQLNQPQHF. Here the CDR3 DNA reads TGTGCCAGCAGTCAAGTTTCCGGTCAGCTTAATCAGCCCCAGCATTTT.

The V gene is TRBV29-1, the J gene TRBJ2-7; 8 nucleotides line up with TRBD1. J gave up 5 bases and V 3 bases, and 3 bases lay outside the gene matches. The CDR3 contains 12 residues. CDR1 and CDR2 (germline): SQVTM, ANQGSEA. DNA for the CDR3: TGCAGCGTTGATGCAGGGGGCAACGAGCAGTACTTC. This encodes CSVDAGGNEQYF.

This clone appeared once. The chain joins TRBV19 to TRBJ2-2; D is possibly TRBD1 or TRBD2 (6 bases each). The germline gives CDR1 LNHDA, CDR2 SQIVND (reference sequence). The CDR3 covers 13 residues. With 2 bases removed from V and 7 bases from J, the gap between germline ends came to 8 bases. CDR3 protein: CASSIRGDGELFF. CDR3 in DNA: TGTGCCAGTAGTATAAGGGGGGACGGGGAGCTGTTTTTT.

This clone was picked up a small number of times. The V and J genes are TRBV19 and TRBJ2-3, with 7 bases fitting TRBD2. Trimming took 6 bases from V and 4 from J; bases not matched to a gene: 10. The germline CDR1 and CDR2 sequences are LNHDA and SQIVND (reference sequence). The CDR3 runs 15 residues. CDR3 coding DNA: TGTGCCAGTAGGTTTGGCGGGAGAGGGGCAGATACGCAGTATTTT. Translated, it gives CASRFGGRGADTQYF.

The gene calls are TRBV29-1 and TRBJ2-6; D unresolved. V lost 4 bases, J lost 2 bases, and 21 bases lay in between. CDR1 SQVTM and CDR2 ANQGSEA come from the germline V gene. CDR3 length: 18 amino acids. CDR3 DNA: TGCAGCGTTGGCATAAGAGCGTCCGGGCCGGCTGGGGCCAACGTCCTGACTTTC. It specifies CSVGIRASGPAGANVLTF.